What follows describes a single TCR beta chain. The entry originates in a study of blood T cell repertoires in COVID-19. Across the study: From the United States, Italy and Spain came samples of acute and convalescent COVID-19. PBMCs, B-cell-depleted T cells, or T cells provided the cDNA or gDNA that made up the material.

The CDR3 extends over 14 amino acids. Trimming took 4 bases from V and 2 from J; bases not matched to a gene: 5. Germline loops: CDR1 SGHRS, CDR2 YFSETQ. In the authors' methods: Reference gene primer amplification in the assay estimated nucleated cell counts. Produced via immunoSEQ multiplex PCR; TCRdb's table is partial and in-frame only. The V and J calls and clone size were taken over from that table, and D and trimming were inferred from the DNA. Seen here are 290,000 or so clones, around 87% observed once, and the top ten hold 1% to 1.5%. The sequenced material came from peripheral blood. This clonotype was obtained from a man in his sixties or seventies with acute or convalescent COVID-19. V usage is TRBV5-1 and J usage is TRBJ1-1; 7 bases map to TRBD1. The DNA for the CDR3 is TGCGCCAGCAGCCAGGACAGGACCAACACTGAAGCTTTCTTT. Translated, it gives CASSQDRTNTEAFF.